This T cell receptor (beta chain) was found in a study of patients and donors after allogeneic stem cell transplantation. The table lists this clonotype with a count of one. TCRdb itself ran the RT-PCR reads through MiXCR, one entry per CDR3 protein. The repertoire holds about 90,000 distinct CDR3 sequences, with roughly 43% as singletons. The CDR3 sequence is 17 residues long. Germline V CDR1 and CDR2: MNHEY, SVGEGT. Trimming cost V 0 bases and J 9 bases; bases outside gene matches: 14. The rearrangement uses TRBV6-2 or TRBV6-3 and TRBJ2-4; 7 positions agree with TRBD2. This receptor was obtained from a human donor who was either an allogeneic HSCT recipient or a stem cell or donor lymphocyte infusion donor (not recorded which). It is not recorded whose cells these are; they may come from a transplant donor. Sequencing used blood, either unsorted or a sorted T cell fraction (not recorded which). DNA of the CDR3: TGTGCCAGCAGTTACTCGGATGGGAGGGGAATAGCACTCATTCAGTACTTC. Protein sequence: CASSYSDGRGIALIQYF.